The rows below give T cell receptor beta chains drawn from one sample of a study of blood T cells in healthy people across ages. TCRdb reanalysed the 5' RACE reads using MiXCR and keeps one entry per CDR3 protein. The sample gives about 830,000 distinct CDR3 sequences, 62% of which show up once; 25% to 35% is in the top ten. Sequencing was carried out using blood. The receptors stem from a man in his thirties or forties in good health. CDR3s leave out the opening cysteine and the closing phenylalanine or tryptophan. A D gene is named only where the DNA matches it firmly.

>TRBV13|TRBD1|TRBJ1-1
ASSPRQGRANTEAF
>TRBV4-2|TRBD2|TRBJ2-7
ASSQAQTSGGEYEQY
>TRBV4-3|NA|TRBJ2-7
ASSQEPRTMEGAYEQY
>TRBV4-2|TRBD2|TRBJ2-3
ASSQQRGTSTDTQY
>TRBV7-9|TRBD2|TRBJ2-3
AIERGGTGDTQY
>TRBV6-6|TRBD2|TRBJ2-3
ASSYPTSGESTDTQY
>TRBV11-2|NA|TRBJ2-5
ASSLGGARRETQY
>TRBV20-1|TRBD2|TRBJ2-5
SARDRVAGTQETQY
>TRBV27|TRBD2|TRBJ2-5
ASSLGRGGHNEQY
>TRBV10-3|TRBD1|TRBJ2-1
ARPFRDRAENEQF
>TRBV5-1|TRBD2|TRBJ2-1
ASSPKPGLAASSSYNEQF
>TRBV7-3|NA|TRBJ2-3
ASSFRASATDTQY
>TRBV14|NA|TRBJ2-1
ASSSWGGGREQF
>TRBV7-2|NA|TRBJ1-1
ASSLGRAQNTEAF
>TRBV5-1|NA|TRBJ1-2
ASSLGDLNYGYT
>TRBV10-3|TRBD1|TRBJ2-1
AISDRDRVTDEQF
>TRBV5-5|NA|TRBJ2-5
ASSLGMGGGQETQY
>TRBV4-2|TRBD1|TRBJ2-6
ASSHLLRGPLVLT
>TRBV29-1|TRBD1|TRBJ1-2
SVPWGQGGYGYT
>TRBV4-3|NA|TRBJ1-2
ASSQSEDYGYT
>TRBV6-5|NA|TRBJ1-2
ASSYSLRGAGNYGYT
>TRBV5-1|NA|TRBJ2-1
ASSRDAPAYNEQF